This entry lists 20 T cell receptor beta chains sequenced from one sample in a study of blood T cell repertoires in COVID-19. TCRdb keeps only in-frame clones here, not all; method: immunoSEQ multiplex PCR. The profile shows over 90,000 clones, over 75% of them singletons. The sequenced sample consisted of peripheral blood. The receptor set was obtained from a human donor in a cohort sampled during active COVID-19.

The rearrangement links TRBV10-2 to TRBJ2-3; D perhaps matches TRBD2 (6 bases). The CDR3 spans 14 residues. Germline lookup yields CDR1 WSHSY and CDR2 SAAADI. V lost 9 bases and J 5 bases, leaving 18 bases between the germline ends. The CDR3 reads CASTVGTSVDTQYF. CDR3 bases: TGCGCCAGTACGGTCGGGACTTCGGTAGATACGCAGTATTTT.

V and J are TRBV5-1 and TRBJ2-1; 10 nucleotides line up with TRBD2. The CDR3 covers 15 residues. Germline V gene sequence: CDR1 SGHRS, CDR2 YFSETQ. With 1 base clipped from V and 8 bases from J, the junction kept 6 bases outside the gene matches. CDR3 in DNA: TGCGCCAGCAGCTTGCAAGCTCTAGCGGGAGATGAGCAGTTCTTC. This encodes CASSLQALAGDEQFF.

CDR3 sequence reads: CASSLLAGSYEQYF. Here the CDR3 DNA reads TGTGCCAGCAGTTTATTGGCGGGATCCTACGAGCAGTACTTC. This chain joins TRBV27 and TRBJ2-7, with a weak D call TRBD2 (6 bases). V was trimmed by 1 base and J by 1 base, leaving 8 bases between them. Germline CDR1 is MNHEY and CDR2 is SMNVEV (reference sequence). The length of the CDR3 is 14 residues.

CDR3 protein: CASSLMGQSGNTIYF. The CDR3 DNA reads TGCGCCAGCAGCTTGATGGGACAATCTGGAAACACCATATATTTT. The chain couples TRBV5-1 to TRBJ1-3; TRBD1 is a possible D gene (6 bases). The germline gives CDR1 SGHRS, CDR2 YFSETQ. With 1 base removed from V and 1 base from J, the gap between germline ends came to 9 bases. The CDR3 contains 15 residues.

This sequence joins TRBV13 and TRBJ1-1; TRBD1 aligns across 8 bases. Germline V gives CDR1 PRHDT, CDR2 FYEKMQ (reference sequence). The trim removed 5 bases at V and 3 bases at J, leaving 2 bases unmatched. The CDR3 consists of 13 residues. Here the CDR3 DNA reads TGTGCCAGCAGCCCGACAGGGGACACTGAAGCTTTCTTT. Protein product: CASSPTGDTEAFF.

The chain is built from TRBV28 and TRBJ2-3; TRBD2 aligns across 8 bases. V was clipped by 6 bases and J by 5 bases; unmatched bases: 4. The CDR3 spans 13 residues. Germline assignment: CDR1 MDHEN and CDR2 SYDVKM. The CDR3 DNA reads as TGTGCCAGCAGGGCGGGAGGCAGAGATACGCAGTATTTT. This codes for CASRAGGRDTQYF.

The chain uses TRBV7-2 and TRBJ2-2; the match to TRBD2 covers 8 bases. Losses at the gene ends were 3 bases for V and 7 bases for J; bases not matched to a gene: 13. This CDR3 has 17 amino acids. Germline loops: CDR1 SGHTA, CDR2 FQGNSA. CDR3 bases: TGTGCCAGCAGCTTTACGTTACCGGGAGGGCCTATCGGGGAGCTGTTTTTT. Its translation is CASSFTLPGGPIGELFF.

The V call is TRBV7-9, the J call TRBJ2-3, with D possibly being TRBD2 (6 bases). The germline gives CDR1 SEHNR, CDR2 FQNEAQ (reference sequence). V lost 5 bases, J lost 1 base, and 13 bases lay in between. This CDR3 has 15 residues. The CDR3 spells CASSNSGARTDTQYF. DNA for the CDR3: TGTGCCAGCAGCAATAGCGGAGCCCGCACAGATACGCAGTATTTT.

The rearrangement uses TRBV5-6 and TRBJ2-5; maybe TRBD2 (5 bases). V was shortened by 0 bases and J by 4 bases, with 13 bases between the two germline ends. The CDR3 is 15 amino acids. Germline V gene lookup returns CDR1 SGHDT and CDR2 YYEEEE. The CDR3 loop is CASSLATREAETQYF. As DNA, the CDR3 is TGTGCCAGCAGCTTGGCCACTAGGGAAGCAGAGACCCAGTACTTC.

This chain connects TRBV19 to TRBJ1-2, with no clear D. The CDR3 contains 13 residues. Germline-derived CDR1 and CDR2 are LNHDA and SQIVND (reference sequence). V shed 6 bases and J shed 3 bases, with 11 bases lying between them. CDR3 in DNA: TGTGCCAGTAGCGGCGGGTATGACTATGGCTACACCTTC. This translates into CASSGGYDYGYTF.

The V call is TRBV19, the J call TRBJ2-3; 9 bases match TRBD2. Germline CDR1 is LNHDA and CDR2 is SQIVND (reference sequence). The CDR3 has 15 amino acids. The ends lost 4 bases at V and 6 bases at J; junction bases unmatched: 8. CDR3 DNA sequence: TGTGCCAGTAGTAACCAGCGACTAGCGGAGGATACGCAGTATTTT. Translation: CASSNQRLAEDTQYF.

The chain recombines TRBV12-5 with TRBJ1-5; D not resolved. This CDR3 spans 15 amino acids. V shed 3 bases and J shed 11 bases, with 20 bases lying between them. Germline lookup yields CDR1 LGHNT and CDR2 FRNRAP. The CDR3 loop reads CASGLGRLAKNAQHF. CDR3 DNA sequence: TGTGCTAGTGGTTTAGGCAGGCTCGCAAAGAATGCCCAGCATTTT.

A few counts support this clone. CDR3 in amino acids: CASSYYGREGLGTQYF. CDR3 coding DNA: TGTGCCAGCAGTTACTACGGTCGGGAGGGCCTAGGTACGCAGTATTTT. The chain joins TRBV6-6 to TRBJ2-3; TRBD2 matches 8 bases. V trimming: 1 base; J trimming: 8 bases; junction bases outside the gene matches: 11. CDR1 MNHNY and CDR2 SVGAGI come from the germline V gene (reference sequence). This CDR3 contains 16 residues.

The chain links TRBV7-3 to TRBJ1-3; D gene unclear. This CDR3 contains 13 residues. In germline, CDR1 is SGHTA, CDR2 FQGTGA. With 6 bases removed from V and 2 bases from J, the gap between germline ends came to 8 bases. CDR3 nucleotides: TGTGCCAGCAGTACGGGTGCTGGAAACACCATATATTTT. Protein sequence: CASSTGAGNTIYF.

The chain carries TRBV5-1 and TRBJ2-7; no definite D call. CDR3 length: 15 residues. Trimming removed 0 bases at V and 3 bases at J, with 13 bases between. Germline values: CDR1 SGHRS, CDR2 YFSETQ. The CDR3 sequence is CASSLDSGVDYEQYF. The DNA of the CDR3 is TGCGCCAGCAGCTTGGACAGTGGTGTGGACTACGAGCAGTACTTC.

The gene calls are TRBV6-2 or TRBV6-3 and TRBJ1-4; TRBD1 aligns across 7 bases. The germline V gene encodes CDR1 MNHEY and CDR2 SVGEGT. The CDR3 length is 16 residues. The ends lost 0 bases at V and 6 bases at J; junction bases unmatched: 7. The CDR3: CASSYSTGTEYEKLFF. CDR3 coding DNA: TGTGCCAGCAGTTACTCGACAGGGACGGAATATGAAAAACTGTTTTTT.

The V and J genes are TRBV5-1 and TRBJ2-1; 10 bases agree with TRBD1. The CDR3 is 17 residues long. Looked up from germline, CDR1 is SGHRS and CDR2 is YFSETQ. The ends lost 2 bases at V and 5 bases at J; junction bases unmatched: 10. In nucleotides, the CDR3 is TGCGCCAGCAGCTTAGTTTTCGGGACAGGGGCGGACAATGAGCAGTTCTTC. Its protein product is CASSLVFGTGADNEQFF.

The rearrangement joins TRBV5-4 to TRBJ1-3; 10 bases agree with TRBD1. This CDR3 comprises 15 residues. Germline CDR1 and CDR2: SGHNT and YYREEE (reference sequence). Germline trimming cut 3 bases from V and 2 bases from J; bases unmatched to any gene: 2. CDR3 sequence: CASSSGTGAGNTIYF. CDR3 coding DNA: TGTGCCAGCAGCTCCGGGACAGGGGCTGGAAACACCATATATTTT.

The rearrangement joins TRBV19 to TRBJ2-7; D gene unclear. The germline gives CDR1 LNHDA, CDR2 SQIVND (reference sequence). Trimming took off 6 bases at V and 2 bases at J, with 8 bases between the two ends. CDR3 length equals 12 residues. CDR3: CASRSETYEQYF. DNA of the CDR3: TGTGCCAGTAGATCCGAGACCTACGAGCAGTACTTC. Full variable domain (rest looked up from reference TRBV19 and TRBJ2-7): DGGITQSPKYLFRKEGQNVTLSCEQNLNHDAMYWYRQDPGQGLRLIYYSQIVNDFQKGDIAEGYSVSREKKESFPLTVTSAQKNPTAFYLCASRSETYEQYFGPGTRLTVT.

The chain employs TRBV28 and TRBJ2-1, with D perhaps TRBD2 (7 bases). This CDR3 is 18 amino acids long. The germline V gene has CDR1 MDHEN and CDR2 SYDVKM. With 5 bases removed from V and 4 bases from J, the gap between germline ends came to 24 bases. CDR3 sequence reads: CASSLGGAAPSQYNEQFF. The CDR3 DNA reads as TGTGCCAGCAGTCTAGGGGGGGCAGCACCATCCCAATACAATGAGCAGTTCTTC.